This section outlines one TCR beta chain sequence together with its context. What it binds is not known. This sample is part of a study of shared clonotypes between healthy human individuals. Study findings and constraints: Sharing across four donors was highest in naive CD4 (approximately 5%) and lowest in memory CD8 (around 0.4%).

Data came from immunoSEQ multiplex PCR; TCRdb stores just in-frame clones and leaves some out. The table includes some 200,000 clones, approximately 92% detected once. The CDR3 loop spans 12 amino acids. CDR1 KGHSH and CDR2 LQKENI come from the germline V gene. V was cut by 4 bases and J by 5 bases, with 9 bases left in between. Source material: naive CD4+ T cells sorted from blood. Subset denoted: CD45RA+ positively selected. The source of this sequence is a woman aged 25 to 39 in good health. V and J are TRBV18 and TRBJ2-7; the D is unclear. The CDR3 is CASSRAWNEQYF. The CDR3 DNA reads as TGTGCCAGCTCACGCGCGTGGAACGAGCAGTACTTC.